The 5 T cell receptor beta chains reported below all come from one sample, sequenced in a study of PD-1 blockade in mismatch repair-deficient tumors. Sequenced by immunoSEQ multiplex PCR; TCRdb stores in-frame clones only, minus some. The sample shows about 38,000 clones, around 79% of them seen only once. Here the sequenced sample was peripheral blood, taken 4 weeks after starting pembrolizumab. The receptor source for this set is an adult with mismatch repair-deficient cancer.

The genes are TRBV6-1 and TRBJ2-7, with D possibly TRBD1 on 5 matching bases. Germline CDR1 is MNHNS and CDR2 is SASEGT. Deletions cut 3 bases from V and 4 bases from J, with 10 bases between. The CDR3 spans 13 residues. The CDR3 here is CASSEDTPYEQYF. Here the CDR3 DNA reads TGTGCCAGCAGTGAGGACACCCCGTACGAGCAGTACTTC.

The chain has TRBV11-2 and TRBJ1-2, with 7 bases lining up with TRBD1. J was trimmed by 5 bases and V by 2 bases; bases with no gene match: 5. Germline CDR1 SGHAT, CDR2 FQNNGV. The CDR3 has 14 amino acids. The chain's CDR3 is CASSLRGRRYGYTF. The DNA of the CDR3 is TGTGCCAGCAGCTTAAGGGGGCGACGTTATGGCTACACCTTC.

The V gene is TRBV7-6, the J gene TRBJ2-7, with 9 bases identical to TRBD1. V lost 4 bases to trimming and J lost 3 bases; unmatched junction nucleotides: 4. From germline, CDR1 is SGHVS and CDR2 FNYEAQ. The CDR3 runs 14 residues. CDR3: CASSSGTGFYEQYF. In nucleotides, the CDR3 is TGTGCCAGCAGCTCCGGGACAGGGTTCTACGAGCAGTACTTC.

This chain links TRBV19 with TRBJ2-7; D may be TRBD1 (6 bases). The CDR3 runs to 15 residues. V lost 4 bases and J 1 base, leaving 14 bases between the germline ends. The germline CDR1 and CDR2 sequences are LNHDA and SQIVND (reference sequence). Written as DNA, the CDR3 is TGTGCCAGTAGTACCGCCTGGGGGCATTCCTACGAGCAGTACTTC. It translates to CASSTAWGHSYEQYF.

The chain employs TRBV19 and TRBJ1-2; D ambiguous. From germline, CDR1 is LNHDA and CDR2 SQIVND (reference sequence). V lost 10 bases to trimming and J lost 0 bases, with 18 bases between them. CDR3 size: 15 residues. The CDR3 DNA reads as TGTGCCACCGAGGGCACAGAGCTCTCTAACTATGGCTACACCTTC. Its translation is CATEGTELSNYGYTF.